This T cell receptor beta chain was sequenced in a study of blood T cells in healthy people across ages. Then a second PCR, running about 7 to 11 cycles, was carried out with a sample-barcoded 5' primer and a J-beta primer mix. Each CDR3 protein gets one entry after TCRdb re-called the 5' RACE reads with MiXCR. The repertoire has about 600,000 distinct CDR3 sequences, around 48% of them found once; the top ten carry under 30%. Total RNA extracted from each sample amounted to at least 6 micrograms. To note about this clonotype: The antigen is undetermined.

V was pared by 4 bases and J by 3 bases, with 4 bases of the junction left unmatched. The germline gives CDR1 LNHNV, CDR2 YYDKDF (reference sequence). The CDR3 contains 15 residues. Study-level results: The CMV status of each donor remained undetermined, and this could have confounded shifts in expanded clonotypes. Long-lived donors carried more naive CD4+ cells and greater diversity than aged donors.

The clonotype was recovered from a man older than 75 in good health. The chain has TRBV15 and TRBJ2-3; 10 nucleotides line up with TRBD1. Sequencing input: blood. CDR3 nucleotide sequence: TGTGCCACCAGCATAGACAGGGGGCTGACAGATACGCAGTATTTT. Its protein is CATSIDRGLTDTQYF.